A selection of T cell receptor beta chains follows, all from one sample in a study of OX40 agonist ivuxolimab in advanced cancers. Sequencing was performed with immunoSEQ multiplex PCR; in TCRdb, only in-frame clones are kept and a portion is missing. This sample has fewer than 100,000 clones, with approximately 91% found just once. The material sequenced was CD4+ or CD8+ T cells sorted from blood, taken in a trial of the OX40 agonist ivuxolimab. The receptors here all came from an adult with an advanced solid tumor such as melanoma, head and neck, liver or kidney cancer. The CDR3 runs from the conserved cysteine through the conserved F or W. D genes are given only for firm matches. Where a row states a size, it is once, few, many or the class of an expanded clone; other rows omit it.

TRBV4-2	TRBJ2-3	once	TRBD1	CASSLGRQGTVTSTDTQYF	TGTGCCAGCAGCCTAGGGCGACAGGGGACAGTGACTAGCACAGATACGCAGTATTTT
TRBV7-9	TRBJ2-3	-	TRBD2	CASSSAGGQDTQYF	TGTGCCAGCAGCTCAGCGGGAGGGCAAGATACGCAGTATTTT
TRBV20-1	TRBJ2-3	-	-	CSAREADTQYF	TGCAGTGCTAGAGAAGCAGATACGCAGTATTTT
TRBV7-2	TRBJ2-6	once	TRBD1	CASSYRDRGLGANVLTF	TGTGCCAGCAGCTACCGGGACAGGGGGCTAGGGGCCAACGTCCTGACTTTC
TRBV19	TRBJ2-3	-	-	CASSIETGHTQYF	TGTGCCAGTAGTATAGAGACGGGTCATACGCAGTATTTT
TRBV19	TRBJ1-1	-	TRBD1	CASSPSPGTGGTEAFF	TGTGCCAGTAGTCCTTCCCCCGGGACAGGGGGCACTGAAGCTTTCTTT
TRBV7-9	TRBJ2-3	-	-	CASSHTSSTDTQYF	TGTGCCAGCAGCCACACATCTAGCACAGATACGCAGTATTTT
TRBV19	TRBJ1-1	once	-	CASRESGMNTEAFF	TGTGCCAGTAGAGAGTCCGGTATGAACACTGAAGCTTTCTTT
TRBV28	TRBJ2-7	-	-	CASSSAGVQTYEQYF	TGTGCCAGCAGTTCCGCAGGGGTCCAAACCTACGAGCAGTACTTC
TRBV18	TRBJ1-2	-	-	CASSPGGDYGYTF	TGTGCCAGCTCACCCGGGGGCGACTATGGCTACACCTTC
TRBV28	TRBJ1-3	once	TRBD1	CASNRGPENTIYF	TGTGCCAGCAACAGGGGGCCAGAAAACACCATATATTTT
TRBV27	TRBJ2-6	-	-	CASSLSGANVLTF	TGTGCCAGCAGTTTATCTGGGGCCAACGTCCTGACTTTC
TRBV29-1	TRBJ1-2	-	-	CSVGQSNYGYTF	TGCAGCGTTGGACAGTCTAACTATGGCTACACCTTC
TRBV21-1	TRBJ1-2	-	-	CASSKAWEPPYGYTF	TGTGCCAGCAGCAAAGCCTGGGAACCACCCTATGGCTACACCTTC
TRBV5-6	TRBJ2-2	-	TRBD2	CASSRRLAGGTGELFF	TGTGCCAGCAGTAGACGACTAGCGGGAGGGACCGGGGAGCTGTTTTTT
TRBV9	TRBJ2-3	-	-	CASSPRLEKGVGTDTQYF	TGTGCCAGCAGCCCCCGACTAGAAAAGGGGGTGGGCACAGATACGCAGTATTTT
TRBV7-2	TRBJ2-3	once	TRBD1	CASSPDRVSTDTQYF	TGTGCCAGCAGCCCGGACAGGGTCAGCACAGATACGCAGTATTTT
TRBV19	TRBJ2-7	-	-	CASSSGLGWYEQYF	TGTGCCAGTAGTTCAGGACTCGGCTGGTACGAGCAGTACTTC
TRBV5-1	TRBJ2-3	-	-	CASRRYSTDTQYF	TGCGCCAGCCGAAGATATAGCACAGATACGCAGTATTTT
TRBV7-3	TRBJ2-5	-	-	CASSGGTGETQYF	TGTGCCAGCAGCGGGGGGACTGGGGAGACCCAGTACTTC
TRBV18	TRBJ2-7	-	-	CASSPLGDEQYF	TGTGCCAGCTCACCATTGGGGGACGAGCAGTACTTC
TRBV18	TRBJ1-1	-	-	CASSPPPGFGEAFF	TGTGCCAGCTCACCCCCTCCCGGGTTTGGTGAAGCTTTCTTT
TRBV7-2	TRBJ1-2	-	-	CASSLSENYGYTF	TGTGCCAGCAGTCTTTCAGAAAACTATGGCTACACCTTC
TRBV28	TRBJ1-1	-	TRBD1	CASSPQGAPGTEAFF	TGTGCCAGCAGTCCACAGGGGGCGCCTGGAACTGAAGCTTTCTTT
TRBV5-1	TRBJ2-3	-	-	CASSIQGPDTQYF	TGCGCCAGCAGCATACAGGGCCCAGATACGCAGTATTTT
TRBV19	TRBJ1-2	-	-	CASSRANINYGYTF	TGTGCCAGTTCGAGAGCGAACATTAACTATGGCTACACCTTC
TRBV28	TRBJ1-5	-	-	CASKGGGRNQPQHF	TGTGCCAGCAAGGGGGGAGGGCGTAATCAGCCCCAGCATTTT
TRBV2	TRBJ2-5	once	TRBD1	CASSEGRGPGTQYF	TGTGCCAGCAGTGAAGGCAGGGGGCCGGGGACCCAGTACTTC
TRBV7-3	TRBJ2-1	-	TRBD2	CASNSGRAGKQFF	TGTGCCAGCAATAGCGGGAGGGCCGGTAAGCAGTTCTTC
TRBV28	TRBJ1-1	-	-	CAASGNTEAFF	TGTGCCGCGTCCGGGAACACTGAAGCTTTCTTT
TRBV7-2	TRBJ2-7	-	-	CASSLAGGYRSIYEQYF	TGTGCCAGCAGCTTAGCGGGGGGATACAGGTCCATCTACGAGCAGTACTTC
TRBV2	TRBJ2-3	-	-	CASSDRGTDTQYF	TGTGCCAGCAGTGATAGGGGCACAGATACGCAGTATTTT
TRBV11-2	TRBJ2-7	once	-	CASSFSEGYEQYF	TGTGCCAGCAGCTTTTCGGAGGGCTACGAGCAGTACTTC
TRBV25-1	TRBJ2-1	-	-	CASSESTVYNEQFF	TGTGCCAGCAGTGAATCGACAGTTTACAATGAGCAGTTCTTC
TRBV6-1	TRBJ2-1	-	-	CASSERGYNEQFF	TGTGCCAGCAGTGAAAGGGGGTACAATGAGCAGTTCTTC
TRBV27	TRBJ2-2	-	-	CASKYRAQNTGELFF	TGTGCCAGCAAGTACAGGGCCCAGAACACCGGGGAGCTGTTTTTT
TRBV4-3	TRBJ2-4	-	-	CASSHGIDSTKNIQYF	TGCGCCAGCAGCCACGGAATCGACTCCACCAAAAACATTCAGTACTTC
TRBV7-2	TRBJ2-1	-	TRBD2	CASSSRGLAGSYNEQFF	TGTGCCAGCAGCTCCCGAGGACTAGCGGGTTCCTACAATGAGCAGTTCTTC
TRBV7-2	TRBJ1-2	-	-	CASSANRVFGYTF	TGTGCCAGCAGCGCTAACAGGGTATTTGGCTACACCTTC
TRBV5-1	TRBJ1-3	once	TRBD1	CASSLGGQGGNTIYF	TGCGCCAGCAGCTTGGGGGGACAGGGAGGAAACACCATATATTTT
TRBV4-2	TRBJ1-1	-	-	CASSQDRSLSTEAFF	TGTGCCAGCAGCCAAGACAGATCCCTCTCCACTGAAGCTTTCTTT
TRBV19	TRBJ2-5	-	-	CASKEGGKTQETQYF	TGTGCCAGTAAGGAGGGGGGAAAAACACAAGAGACCCAGTACTTC
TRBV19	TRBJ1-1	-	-	CASSIARTTMNTEAFF	TGTGCCAGTAGTATAGCCCGGACAACCATGAACACTGAAGCTTTCTTT
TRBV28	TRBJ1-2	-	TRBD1	CASRYRDRVLYGYTF	TGTGCCAGCAGATACCGGGACAGGGTATTATATGGCTACACCTTC
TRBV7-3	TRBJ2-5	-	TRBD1	CASSPRQGRPETQYF	TGTGCCAGCAGCCCCCGACAGGGGAGGCCAGAGACCCAGTACTTC
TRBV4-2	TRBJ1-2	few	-	CASSQATANYGYTF	TGTGCCAGCAGCCAAGCGACCGCTAACTATGGCTACACCTTC
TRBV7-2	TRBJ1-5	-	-	CASSSGGNQPQHF	TGTGCCAGCAGCTCTGGGGGGAATCAGCCCCAGCATTTT
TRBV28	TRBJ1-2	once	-	CASSPLGRANYGYTF	TGTGCCAGCAGCCCTTTAGGGAGAGCTAACTATGGCTACACCTTC
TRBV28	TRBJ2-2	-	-	CASRKYTGELFF	TGTGCCAGCAGGAAGTACACCGGGGAGCTGTTTTTT
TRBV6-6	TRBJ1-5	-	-	CASRSQGSNQPQHF	TGTGCCAGCAGATCGCAAGGTAGCAATCAGCCCCAGCATTTT
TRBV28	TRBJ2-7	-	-	CASSLGSVYEQYF	TGTGCCAGCAGTTTAGGTTCAGTCTACGAGCAGTACTTC
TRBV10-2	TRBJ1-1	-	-	CASNPQAQAVEAFF	TGCGCCAGCAACCCACAGGCACAGGCAGTGGAAGCTTTCTTT
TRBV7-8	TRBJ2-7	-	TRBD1	CASSLVGQAYEQYF	TGTGCCAGCAGCTTAGTAGGACAGGCCTACGAGCAGTACTTC
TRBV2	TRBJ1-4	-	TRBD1	CASIFRPGQGNEKLFF	TGTGCCAGCATTTTTAGACCGGGACAGGGTAATGAAAAACTGTTTTTT